One sample yielded the 4 T cell receptor beta chains listed below, sequenced in a study of blood T cells in healthy people across ages. A sample-barcoded 5' primer and a J-beta primer mix were used in a second PCR of about 7 to 12 cycles. One entry per CDR3 protein results from TCRdb running MiXCR on the 5' RACE reads. The sample includes 850,000 to 1,000,000 distinct CDR3 sequences, roughly 47% of them seen just once. Sequencing used blood. All receptors come from a woman aged 60 to 75 in good health.

V and J are TRBV5-4 and TRBJ2-7; perhaps TRBD2 as D (5 bases). The DNA end lines up better with TRBJ2-5; the J call may be wrong. From germline, CDR1 is SGHNT and CDR2 YYREEE (reference sequence). This CDR3 has 15 amino acids. The CDR3 reads CASSPWAGTQETQYF. CDR3 DNA: TGTGCCAGCAGCCCATGGGCGGGCACCCAAGAGACCCAGTACTTC.

In the case of this clonotype: The junction shows a germline mismatch at one end, possibly a read error. The chain carries TRBV3-1 and TRBJ2-7, with 7 bases fitting TRBD2. The V gene's germline CDR1 is LGHDT and CDR2 YNNKEL (reference sequence). The CDR3 loop spans 14 amino acids. The CDR3 nucleotides read TGCGCCAGCCAGATTGGGGGGGACTACTACGAGCAGTACTTC. This gives the protein CASQIGGDYYEQYF.

This clonotype was observed a few times. The CDR3 sequence is CASGLVLGLAGANEQFF. CDR3 bases: TGTGCTAGTGGTTTGGTCCTAGGACTAGCGGGAGCAAATGAGCAGTTCTTC. This chain connects TRBV12-5 to TRBJ2-1, with 13 bases matching TRBD2. V shed 0 bases and J 7 bases; nucleotides not matched to a gene: 6. This CDR3 spans 17 amino acids. Germline lookup yields CDR1 LGHNT and CDR2 FRNRAP.

V gene TRBV7-9 combines with J gene TRBJ2-7, with D tentatively TRBD1 (5 bases). Germline V gene sequence: CDR1 SEHNR, CDR2 FQNEAQ (reference sequence). Trimming took off 10 bases at V and 0 bases at J, with 16 bases between the two ends. The CDR3 contains 14 residues. CDR3: CAIARASSSYEQYF. DNA of the CDR3: TGTGCCATCGCCAGGGCATCCAGCTCCTACGAGCAGTACTTC.